These 17 T cell receptor beta chains originate from one sample sequenced in a study of cytomegalovirus exposure and HLA in healthy donors (dated by TCRdb to 2015 to 2018). Library construction relied on the immunoSEQ multiplex PCR assay. TCRdb provides this immuneACCESS table in a form limited to in-frame rearrangements. Some clones are lacking; in checked studies, under half of them reflect an unresolved V gene, and why the rest are absent is not known. This sample holds 200,000 or so clones; more than 65% were observed only once. The top ten constitute 13% of the sample. The material sequenced was PBMCs. The source of these receptors is a woman aged 25 to 45 in good health and CMV-seropositive.

The CDR3 bases are TGTGCCAGCAGTCGACAGTATTTGAACACTGAAGCTTTCTTT. It is translated as CASSRQYLNTEAFF. The chain is built from TRBV2 and TRBJ1-1, with D perhaps matching TRBD1 (5 bases). CDR3 length: 14 amino acids. Trimming took off 5 bases at V and 0 bases at J, with 10 bases between the two ends. Germline CDR1 and CDR2: SNHLY and FYNNEI.

The rearrangement joins TRBV4-1 to TRBJ2-1; D is possibly TRBD2 (6 bases). Looked up from germline, CDR1 is MGHRA and CDR2 is YSYEKL. Trimming removed 1 base at V and 4 bases at J, with 20 bases between. The CDR3 consists of 18 residues. The CDR3 loop is CASSQAASEHLVYNEQFF. CDR3 bases: TGCGCCAGCAGCCAAGCGGCTAGCGAACATTTGGTATACAATGAGCAGTTCTTC.

The V call is TRBV25-1, the J call TRBJ1-1, with D uncertain. The CDR3 sequence is 15 residues long. V lost 0 bases to trimming and J lost 1 base, with 9 bases between them. CDR1 and CDR2 (germline): MGHDK, SYGVNS. This chain's CDR3 is CASSEYGRGNTEAFF. In DNA form, the CDR3 reads TGTGCCAGCAGTGAATATGGGCGGGGGAACACTGAAGCTTTCTTT.

The genes are TRBV28 and TRBJ1-3; TRBD1 might be the D (6 bases). The germline CDR1 and CDR2 sequences are MDHEN and SYDVKM. Trimming removed 3 bases at V and 0 bases at J, with 9 bases between. This CDR3 has 15 residues. The CDR3 is CASSFYRVSGNTIYF. In DNA, the CDR3 is TGTGCCAGCAGTTTCTACAGGGTCTCTGGAAACACCATATATTTT.

The chain combines TRBV2 with TRBJ2-2; 9 bases are a match to TRBD1. Germline values: CDR1 SNHLY, CDR2 FYNNEI. This CDR3 is 15 amino acids long. The junction had 4 bases not matched to a gene; V was cut back by 5 bases and J by 3 bases. DNA of the CDR3: TGTGCCAGCAGTACTAGGACAGGGGACACCGGGGAGCTGTTTTTT. Translation gives CASSTRTGDTGELFF.

J is TRBJ2-7 and V is TRBV2; 7 bases line up with TRBD1. V lost 7 bases and J lost 4; bases outside the gene matches: 7. CDR3 length equals 13 residues. Per the germline V gene, CDR1 is SNHLY and CDR2 is FYNNEI. CDR3 in amino acids: CASKGGASYEQYF. The CDR3 DNA is TGTGCCAGCAAAGGGGGCGCGTCATACGAGCAGTACTTC.

With regard to this clone: Germline and junction disagree at one end, which may indicate a read error. This rearrangement joins TRBV7-7 to TRBJ2-2; 9 nucleotides align to TRBD1. Per the germline V gene, CDR1 is SSHAT and CDR2 is FNYEAQ (reference sequence). The CDR3 extends over 14 amino acids. DNA of the CDR3: TGTGCTAGCAGCGCAGGACAGGGGTCCGGGGAGCTGTTTTTT. It codes for CASSAGQGSGELFF.

The genes are TRBV10-3 and TRBJ2-1, with 12 bases matching TRBD1. The CDR3 extends over 13 amino acids. J lost 7 bases, V lost 8 bases, and 3 bases had no gene match. Germline V gene lookup returns CDR1 ENHRY and CDR2 SYGVKD. The CDR3 nucleotides read TGTGCCATCGGGGGACAGGGGGCGAATGAGCAGTTCTTC. Translated, it gives CAIGGQGANEQFF.

The chain uses TRBV4-1 and TRBJ1-1; no definite D call. The CDR3 loop spans 15 amino acids. Germline V gene lookup returns CDR1 MGHRA and CDR2 YSYEKL. V was trimmed by 4 bases and J by 1 base, leaving 13 bases between them. The CDR3 bases are TGCGCCAGCAGCCGCTCCGGACTGGGGAACACTGAAGCTTTCTTT. Residues: CASSRSGLGNTEAFF.

The chain employs TRBV6-1 and TRBJ1-1, with TRBD1 matching 7 bases. Germline-derived CDR1 and CDR2 are MNHNS and SASEGT. The CDR3 runs 15 residues. The V and J ends lost 4 bases and 5 bases, in that order; junction bases with no gene match: 10. Here the CDR3 reads CASSVRDSPGTEAFF. The CDR3 DNA is TGTGCCAGCAGTGTAAGGGACAGTCCGGGGACTGAAGCTTTCTTT.

This clone has at least ten counts. This sequence joins TRBV28 and TRBJ2-1; 14 nucleotides align to TRBD2. CDR3 length equals 14 residues. CDR1 and CDR2 from the germline V gene are MDHEN and SYDVKM. V lost 10 bases to trimming and J lost 4 bases; unmatched junction nucleotides: 3. The CDR3 DNA is TGTGCCACGGGACTAGCGGGAGAATACAATGAGCAGTTCTTC. It encodes CATGLAGEYNEQFF.

The rearrangement uses TRBV4-1 and TRBJ1-5; weak D call: TRBD1 (5 bases). The V end lost 10 bases, the J end lost 3 bases, and 16 bases lay between the germline ends. CDR3 length equals 14 residues. Germline CDR1 MGHRA, CDR2 YSYEKL. The CDR3 sequence is CATSPRVDNQPQHF. In DNA form, the CDR3 reads TGCGCCACCTCCCCCAGGGTCGACAATCAGCCCCAGCATTTT.

The chain couples TRBV7-6 to TRBJ2-1, with a tentative D call TRBD2 (5 bases). This CDR3 has 15 amino acids. V was shortened by 0 bases and J by 8 bases, with 14 bases between the two germline ends. In germline, CDR1 is SGHVS, CDR2 FNYEAQ. This CDR3 is CASSLAVGVGDEQFF. In DNA, the CDR3 is TGTGCCAGCAGCTTAGCGGTGGGAGTGGGTGATGAGCAGTTCTTC. The complete variable domain, with remaining parts taken from reference TRBV7-6 and TRBJ2-1, reads GAGVSQSPRYKVTKRGQDVALRCDPISGHVSLYWYRQALGQGPEFLTYFNYEAQQDKSGLPNDRFSAERPEGSISTLTIQRTEQRDSAMYRCASSLAVGVGDEQFFGPGTRLTVL.

This clone was seen just once. The V call is TRBV5-6, the J call TRBJ2-7; weak D call: TRBD2 (6 bases). CDR3 length: 12 amino acids. Germline lookup yields CDR1 SGHDT and CDR2 YYEEEE. V was trimmed by 0 bases and J by 9 bases, leaving 10 bases between them. The CDR3 loop is CASSLAGVLQYF. CDR3 sequence (DNA): TGTGCCAGCAGCTTGGCGGGAGTACTGCAGTACTTC. The whole variable domain, filled in from reference TRBV5-6 and TRBJ2-7, reads DAGVTQSPTHLIKTRGQQVTLRCSPKSGHDTVSWYQQALGQGPQFIFQYYEEEERQRGNFPDRFSGHQFPNYSSELNVNALLLGDSALYLCASSLAGVLQYFGPGTRLTVT.

The chain joins TRBV9 to TRBJ2-1, with 8 bases lining up with TRBD1. The germline CDR1 and CDR2 sequences are SGDLS and YYNGEE. V dropped 4 bases and J dropped 2; count of bases not matched to a gene: 11. The CDR3 contains 17 residues. This CDR3 reads CASSPLLTGGTYNEQFF. In DNA form, the CDR3 reads TGTGCCAGCAGCCCCTTACTCACAGGGGGGACCTACAATGAGCAGTTCTTC. Together with reference TRBV9 and TRBJ2-1, the CDR3 gives the full variable domain: DSGVTQTPKHLITATGQRVTLRCSPRSGDLSVYWYQQSLDQGLQFLIQYYNGEERAKGNILERFSAQQFPDLHSELNLSSLELGDSALYFCASSPLLTGGTYNEQFFGPGTRLTVL.

V gene TRBV7-8 combines with J gene TRBJ2-7; the D is unclear. The CDR3 has 12 amino acids. In germline, CDR1 is SGHVS, CDR2 FQNEAQ. Trimming shortened V by 7 bases and J by 3 bases, and 10 bases separated the two germline ends. The CDR3 region has the DNA TGTGCCAGCAAGAGAGGAGACTACGAGCAGTACTTC. Its translation: CASKRGDYEQYF.

This sequence joins TRBV2 and TRBJ2-1; 9 bases map to TRBD2. Germline CDR1 is SNHLY and CDR2 is FYNNEI. The V and J ends lost 9 bases and 5 bases, in that order; junction bases with no gene match: 8. The CDR3 contains 14 residues. As DNA, the CDR3 is TGTGCCAGTAACATAGCGGGAGTTAACAATGAGCAGTTCTTC. Its translation is CASNIAGVNNEQFF.